Following are 19 T cell receptor beta chains from one sample sequenced in a study of OX40 agonist ivuxolimab in advanced cancers. TCRdb's copy holds only in-frame clones and misses some; the assay was immunoSEQ multiplex PCR. The sample comprises approximately 69,000 clones, approximately 86% of which are singletons, and more than 0.65% rests with the top ten. The starting material was CD4+ or CD8+ T cells sorted from blood, obtained in a trial of the OX40 agonist ivuxolimab. The source of these receptors is an adult with an advanced solid tumor such as melanoma, head and neck, liver or kidney cancer.

The sample holds one count of this clone. This chain joins TRBV7-3 and TRBJ2-3, with a tentative D call TRBD2 (6 bases). Germline CDR1 and CDR2: SGHTA and FQGTGA. The CDR3 is made up of 14 amino acids. V was cut by 5 bases and J by 2 bases, with 11 bases left in between. CDR3 sequence: CASSRGRSTDTQYF. The CDR3 DNA sequence: TGTGCCAGCAGCCGGGGGAGGTCCACAGATACGCAGTATTTT.

The chain links TRBV5-6 to TRBJ1-5; D remains unclear. The germline V and J ends were trimmed by 2 bases and 2 bases, with 5 bases remaining between them. Germline V lookup: CDR1 SGHDT, CDR2 YYEEEE. The CDR3 has 13 amino acids. The CDR3 reads CASSLRGNQPQHF. CDR3 coding DNA: TGTGCCAGCAGCTTAAGGGGCAATCAGCCCCAGCATTTT. Full variable domain (outside the CDR3, taken from reference TRBV5-6 and TRBJ1-5): DAGVTQSPTHLIKTRGQQVTLRCSPKSGHDTVSWYQQALGQGPQFIFQYYEEEERQRGNFPDRFSGHQFPNYSSELNVNALLLGDSALYLCASSLRGNQPQHFGDGTRLSIL.

The V and J genes are TRBV11-2 and TRBJ2-5; 7 bases fit TRBD1. The CDR3 is 14 amino acids. Germline V gene data show CDR1 as SGHAT and CDR2 as FQNNGV. The V segment lost 4 bases and the J segment 4 bases; nucleotides outside the gene matches: 6. The CDR3 DNA sequence: TGTGCCAGCAGCTACGACAGGGCCGGAGAGACCCAGTACTTC. Encoded protein: CASSYDRAGETQYF.

The genes are TRBV5-1 and TRBJ2-2, with 8 positions matching TRBD1. After removal of 0 bases from V and 4 bases from J, the junction contained 11 bases not matched to a gene. This CDR3 contains 18 residues. In germline, CDR1 is SGHRS, CDR2 YFSETQ. The DNA for the CDR3 is TGCGCCAGCAGCTTGGAGCCGGCGACAGGGGTTGGCACCGGGGAGCTGTTTTTT. Its protein product is CASSLEPATGVGTGELFF.

This chain links TRBV5-1 with TRBJ2-7, with 8 bases lining up with TRBD1. Germline V gene lookup returns CDR1 SGHRS and CDR2 YFSETQ. This CDR3 contains 16 residues. J lost 0 bases, V lost 4 bases, and 9 bases had no gene match. The CDR3 bases are TGCGCCAGCAGCAAACAGACAGGGGATGGCTCCTACGAGCAGTACTTC. Translating gives CASSKQTGDGSYEQYF.

This clone was detected only a few times. The rearrangement uses TRBV29-1 and TRBJ2-3; D is possibly TRBD2 (5 bases). Germline V gives CDR1 SQVTM, CDR2 ANQGSEA. The CDR3 loop spans 11 amino acids. V was trimmed by 8 bases and J by 6 bases, leaving 12 bases between them. The CDR3 bases are TGCAGCAAGGGAACGGGGGATACGCAGTATTTT. It encodes CSKGTGDTQYF.

This chain links TRBV7-9 with TRBJ2-2; D tentatively reads TRBD1 or TRBD2 (6 bases each). Germline values: CDR1 SEHNR, CDR2 FQNEAQ (reference sequence). Trimming stripped 8 bases from V and 4 bases from J, with 20 bases between. The CDR3 loop spans 16 amino acids. The CDR3 DNA reads as TGTGCCAGCCCCCCCTCGGGGGCGCCGCGCACCGGGGAGCTGTTTTTT. The encoded protein is CASPPSGAPRTGELFF.

The CDR3 region has the DNA TGTGCCAGCAGCTTAGCCGGTTGGCTAGCTGATGAGCAGTTCTTC. Translating gives CASSLAGWLADEQFF. The V and J genes are TRBV7-2 and TRBJ2-1; D might be TRBD2 (5 bases). Trimming cost V 0 bases and J 8 bases, with 14 bases left between them. The CDR3 has 15 residues. Germline V gene data show CDR1 as SGHTA and CDR2 as FQGNSA. The full variable domain, with the rest looked up from reference TRBV7-2 and TRBJ2-1, is GAGVSQSPSNKVTEKGKDVELRCDPISGHTALYWYRQSLGQGLEFLIYFQGNSAPDKSGLPSDRFSAERTGGSVSTLTIQRTQQEDSAVYLCASSLAGWLADEQFFGPGTRLTVL.

The chain has TRBV18 and TRBJ2-5, with 9 bases that match TRBD1. Per the germline V gene, CDR1 is KGHSH and CDR2 is LQKENI. The V segment lost 6 bases and the J segment 2 bases; nucleotides outside the gene matches: 7. This CDR3 region has 15 residues. The CDR3, as DNA: TGTGCCAGCTCCCCGGGACAGGGAAGGCAAGAGACCCAGTACTTC. Residues: CASSPGQGRQETQYF.

The chain carries TRBV6-6 and TRBJ2-1; TRBD2 matches at 13 bases. This CDR3 has 16 amino acids. Trimming at V came to 6 bases and at J to 7 bases, leaving 9 bases not matched to a gene. CDR1 and CDR2 from the germline V gene are MNHNY and SVGAGI (reference sequence). The chain's CDR3 is CASSPGTSGMKNEQFF. CDR3 DNA: TGTGCCAGCAGCCCCGGGACTAGCGGGATGAAGAATGAGCAGTTCTTC.

The gene calls are TRBV7-6 and TRBJ1-1; 9 bases are a match to TRBD1. This CDR3 region has 13 residues. With 7 bases clipped from V and 5 bases from J, the junction kept 5 bases outside the gene matches. The V gene's germline CDR1 is SGHVS and CDR2 FNYEAQ. The CDR3 bases are TGTGCCAGCAAACAGGGGGCAGGAACTGAAGCTTTCTTT. This translates into CASKQGAGTEAFF.

The chain couples TRBV6-6 to TRBJ2-5; a possible D gene is TRBD1 (9 bases). This CDR3 is built from 14 residues. Germline-derived CDR1 and CDR2 are MNHNY and SVGAGI (reference sequence). V was trimmed by 6 bases and J by 5 bases, leaving 16 bases between them. The CDR3 DNA is TGTGCCAGCAGGCGTAGCGGGACAGGGGAGACCCAGTACTTC. Its protein product is CASRRSGTGETQYF.

This chain connects TRBV6-6 to TRBJ2-7; D is perhaps TRBD1 or TRBD2 (5 bases each). The CDR3 consists of 12 residues. Germline-derived CDR1 and CDR2 are MNHNY and SVGAGI (reference sequence). Trimming removed 3 bases from V and 6 bases from J, with 9 bases in between. As DNA, the CDR3 is TGTGCCAGCAGTTATCGGGACGCCGAGCAGTACTTC. Translation: CASSYRDAEQYF.

The chain couples TRBV28 to TRBJ1-6; TRBD1 might be the D (5 bases). The CDR3 contains 14 residues. V lost 7 bases and J 5 bases, leaving 12 bases between the germline ends. Germline CDR1 MDHEN, CDR2 SYDVKM. CDR3 amino acids: CASTAGQDNSPLHF. The DNA for the CDR3 is TGTGCCAGCACCGCAGGGCAGGATAATTCACCCCTCCACTTT.

V usage is TRBV7-9 and J usage is TRBJ1-5; TRBD1 matches at 7 bases. The CDR3 runs to 17 residues. Losses at the gene ends were 1 base for V and 0 bases for J; bases not matched to a gene: 6. The V gene's germline CDR1 is SEHNR and CDR2 FQNEAQ (reference sequence). As DNA, the CDR3 is TGTGCCAGCAGCTTAGAAGGGGGCCTATATAGCAATCAGCCCCAGCATTTT. This sequence encodes CASSLEGGLYSNQPQHF.

The gene calls are TRBV28 and TRBJ2-5, with D perhaps being TRBD1 or TRBD2 (6 bases each). The V end lost 6 bases, the J end lost 3 bases, and 17 bases lay between the germline ends. This CDR3 comprises 15 residues. Germline values: CDR1 MDHEN, CDR2 SYDVKM. This CDR3 reads CASSRGAGDEETQYF. CDR3 sequence (DNA): TGTGCCAGCAGCCGCGGGGCAGGGGATGAAGAGACCCAGTACTTC.

This rearrangement joins TRBV27 to TRBJ2-5, with 9 positions matching TRBD2. This CDR3 is 16 amino acids long. From germline, CDR1 is MNHEY and CDR2 SMNVEV (reference sequence). V lost 2 bases to trimming and J lost 3 bases; unmatched junction nucleotides: 7. CDR3 loop: CASSLGLLAGEETQYF. CDR3 nucleotides: TGTGCCAGCAGTTTAGGGCTGTTAGCGGGGGAAGAGACCCAGTACTTC.

This clone was seen a single time. The V call is TRBV5-5, the J call TRBJ2-3; TRBD1 matches 8 bases. Germline V gene sequence: CDR1 SGHKS, CDR2 YYEKEE (reference sequence). The CDR3 covers 14 residues. Germline trimming cut 3 bases from V and 6 bases from J; bases unmatched to any gene: 6. CDR3 loop: CASSSGGAGDTQYF. CDR3 nucleotides: TGTGCCAGCAGCTCAGGGGGCGCGGGGGATACGCAGTATTTT.

The gene calls are TRBV6-5 and TRBJ1-1, with 7 bases matching TRBD1. The V and J ends lost 5 bases and 11 bases, in that order; junction bases with no gene match: 14. This CDR3 is 14 amino acids long. Germline V gene data show CDR1 as MNHEY and CDR2 as SVGAGI. The CDR3 DNA sequence: TGTGCCAGCAGTGGCGACAGGGCCCGGGGGGGGGCTTTCTTT. This sequence encodes CASSGDRARGGAFF.